The 13 T cell receptor beta chains below come from one sample, sequenced in a study of T-cell reconstitution after alpha-beta-depleted transplantation in children. TCRbeta library construction was performed incorporating unique molecular identifiers. In TCRdb, the PCR reads were re-called with MiXCR into one record per CDR3 protein. The table records nearly 9,500 distinct CDR3 sequences, approximately 15% of them present only once. The sequences come from PBMCs, mostly from graft donor cells, collected 60 days after TCRalphabeta/CD19-depleted stem cell transplant. The receptors stem from a male patient younger than 18 who had a stem cell transplant for acute lymphoblastic leukemia, so the T cells may come from the graft donor.

CDR3 sequence (DNA): TGTGCCAGCAACCGACAGGGGGCCGGGAACACTGAAGCTTTCTTT. The encoded protein is CASNRQGAGNTEAFF. The genes are TRBV2 and TRBJ1-1; TRBD1 agrees at 10 bases. The CDR3 extends over 15 amino acids. CDR1 is SNHLY and CDR2 is FYNNEI in the germline V gene. Trimming took 7 bases from V and 1 from J; bases not matched to a gene: 6.

This clonotype was found many times. The J gene is TRBJ2-1, the V gene TRBV30; maybe TRBD2 (6 bases). The CDR3 consists of 12 residues. V was shortened by 5 bases and J by 7 bases, with 12 bases between the two germline ends. The germline V gene has CDR1 GTSNPN and CDR2 SVGIG (reference sequence). CDR3: CAWGRDENEQFF. The CDR3 DNA reads as TGTGCCTGGGGGCGGGATGAAAATGAGCAGTTCTTC.

This chain links TRBV5-6 with TRBJ2-1; tentative D call: TRBD2 (5 bases). Looked up from germline, CDR1 is SGHDT and CDR2 is YYEEEE. V gave up 9 bases and J gave up 9 bases, with 22 bases separating them. This CDR3 region has 14 residues. The CDR3 loop is CAMSFGLAAGEQFF. The CDR3 bases are TGTGCCATGAGCTTCGGGCTCGCCGCGGGTGAGCAGTTCTTC.

The chain couples TRBV24-1 to TRBJ1-2; tentative D call: TRBD1 (5 bases). Trimming took 4 bases from V and 7 from J, leaving 15 bases between them. The germline V gene has CDR1 KGHDR and CDR2 SFDVKD. This CDR3 region has 14 residues. The CDR3 coding sequence is TGTGCCACCAGTGAGGGTGGGGCCCCTGGTGGCTACACCTTC. This translates into CATSEGGAPGGYTF.

This clonotype was counted at least ten times. The rearrangement links TRBV10-3 to TRBJ2-7, with 9 bases that match TRBD1. Germline V CDR1 and CDR2: ENHRY, SYGVKD. J was trimmed by 1 base and V by 10 bases; bases with no gene match: 2. The length of the CDR3 is 12 residues. CDR3 nucleotides: TGTGCCACGACAGGGGGATCCTACGAGCAGTACTTC. Translation: CATTGGSYEQYF.

As for this clonotype: This may come from a read error, since a much larger clone is one base off. This sequence joins TRBV4-2 and TRBJ1-2, with D possibly TRBD1 on 5 matching bases. The germline V gene has CDR1 LGHNA and CDR2 YNFKEQ. The CDR3 consists of 14 residues. CDR3 amino acids: CATEGNGPDYGYSF. CDR3 nucleotides: TGTGCCACTGAGGGGAATGGGCCGGACTATGGCTACTCCTTC.

This clonotype has at least ten counts. The CDR3 reads CASSVQGAWETQYF. CDR3 bases: TGTGCCAGCAGTGTACAGGGGGCATGGGAGACCCAGTACTTC. The chain couples TRBV6-1 to TRBJ2-5; 9 bases line up with TRBD1. Germline V gene lookup returns CDR1 MNHNS and CDR2 SASEGT. V lost 4 bases, J lost 5 bases, and 5 bases stayed unmatched. The CDR3 runs to 14 residues.

This clonotype was counted at least ten times. The gene calls are TRBV20-1 and TRBJ1-5, with D perhaps TRBD1 (5 bases). The CDR3 loop spans 13 amino acids. V dropped 6 bases and J dropped 3 bases, with 12 bases sitting between them. Germline values: CDR1 DFQATT, CDR2 SNEGSKA (reference sequence). CDR3 nucleotide sequence: TGCAGTGCCTCGGACACTGACAATCAGCCCCAGCATTTT. Protein sequence: CSASDTDNQPQHF.

This clonotype has ten or more counts. The chain has TRBV4-1 and TRBJ2-7; 9 nucleotides align to TRBD2. Germline V CDR1 and CDR2: MGHRA, YSYEKL. J was trimmed by 2 bases and V by 5 bases; bases with no gene match: 4. The CDR3 totals 14 residues. DNA for the CDR3: TGCGCCAGCAGCGGGCGGGAGGGACCCTACGAGCAGTACTTC. Translated: CASSGREGPYEQYF.

This chain connects TRBV14 to TRBJ2-1; D is possibly TRBD2 (5 bases). V lost 4 bases, J lost 7 bases, and 17 bases lay in between. This CDR3 comprises 15 residues. Germline V gene data show CDR1 as SGHDN and CDR2 as FVKESK. Written as DNA, the CDR3 is TGTGCCAGCAGCCCACCGGGAAGCGTCCTTAATGAGCAGTTCTTC. Translated: CASSPPGSVLNEQFF.

In its sample, this clonotype is medium-sized. The rearrangement uses TRBV9 and TRBJ2-3; D not resolved. In germline, CDR1 is SGDLS, CDR2 YYNGEE. V was clipped by 1 base and J by 1 base, with 4 bases between them. The CDR3 sequence is 13 residues long. The CDR3 loop reads CASSVYGTDTQYF. The CDR3 region has the DNA TGTGCCAGCAGCGTATACGGCACAGATACGCAGTATTTT.

This clonotype showed up many times. The chain employs TRBV4-2 and TRBJ2-7, with TRBD2 identical over 7 bases. Germline CDR1 and CDR2: LGHNA and YNFKEQ. V lost 6 bases, J lost 0 bases, and 5 bases stayed unmatched. The CDR3 sequence is 14 residues long. CDR3: CASSLRESSYEQYF. The CDR3 nucleotides read TGTGCCAGCAGTTTGCGGGAGAGCTCCTACGAGCAGTACTTC.

Notes on this clonotype: This may come from a read error, since a much larger clone is one base off. This chain joins TRBV5-1 and TRBJ1-4, with unresolved D. This CDR3 is built from 15 residues. Looked up from germline, CDR1 is SGHRS and CDR2 is YFSETQ. With 0 bases removed from V and 9 bases from J, the gap between germline ends came to 15 bases. DNA of the CDR3: TGCGCCAGCAGCTTGGCTCCGGCGAGCAATCAAAAACTGTTTTTT. Residues: CASSLAPASNQKLFF.